This T cell receptor beta chain was recorded in a study of blood T cell repertoires in COVID-19. The overall study: Acute and convalescent COVID-19 specimens originated in the United States, Italy and Spain. From T cells, B-cell-depleted T cells, or PBMCs came the material, which was cDNA or gDNA.

The V and J ends lost 6 bases and 8 bases, in that order; junction bases with no gene match: 13. The length of the CDR3 is 16 residues. CDR1 MNHEY and CDR2 SMNVEV come from the germline V gene (reference sequence). The protocol was immunoSEQ multiplex PCR, while the TCRdb copy is restricted to in-frame clones and leaves out a portion. Of some 270,000 clones listed, 70% to 90% are singletons. This sequence joins TRBV27 and TRBJ2-4, with TRBD1 matching over 10 bases. Sequenced sample: PBMCs or T cells enriched from blood (not recorded which). The source of this sequence is a woman between 50 and 59 years old who had been exposed to COVID-19. CDR3 nucleotides: TGTGCCAGCAGCCCCCCCCCGGGACAGGGGAGAGACATTCAGTACTTC. Residues: CASSPPPGQGRDIQYF.